The entry below gives a single T cell receptor (beta chain) sequence along with its context. What it binds is not known. The CDR3 is made up of 15 amino acids. Germline V gene lookup returns CDR1 SGHAT and CDR2 FQNNGV. The data are from a study of T cells expressing NK-cell markers. TCR beta libraries carry UMIs added by 5'RACE template switching. TCRdb reprocessed the 5' RACE reads, keeping one entry per CDR3 protein, no DNA. The repertoire table contains about 15,000 distinct CDR3 sequences. Study-wide findings and caveats: The CD3+CD56-NKG2C+ fraction was also led by these clonotypes in several donors.

Sequenced material: blood T cells: a sorted CD56 or NKG2C T cell subset, CD4+ or CD8+ T cells, or bulk PBMC T cells (not recorded which). The chain combines TRBV11-2 with TRBJ2-1. The clonotype was recovered from a man aged 18-69 years in good health. CDR3 protein: CASSLGPTGSDEQFF. Based on the CDR3 plus reference TRBV11-2 and TRBJ2-1, the full variable domain is EAGVAQSPRYKIIEKRQSVAFWCNPISGHATLYWYQQILGQGPKLLIQFQNNGVVDDSQLPKDRFSAERLKGVDSTLKIQPAKLEDSAVYLCASSLGPTGSDEQFFGPGTRLTVL.